This T cell receptor beta chain was obtained from a study of blood T cells in healthy people across ages. The CDR3 covers 15 residues. Trimming left V 2 bases short and J 8 bases short, with 16 bases between. A second roughly 7 to 12 cycle PCR used barcoded and J-beta primers. The authors tagged each cDNA molecule using a template-switch adaptor with 12 random nucleotides. From the 5' RACE reads, TCRdb called clonotypes with MiXCR, one entry per CDR3 protein. In the table there are more than 700,000 distinct CDR3 sequences, 53% of which are singletons. The sequencing input was blood. This TCR came from a man older than 75 in good health. This chain links TRBV12-3 or TRBV12-4 with TRBJ2-1; a weak D match, TRBD2 (6 bases). This CDR3 is CASSLPEGPRDEQFF. In DNA, the CDR3 is TGTGCCAGCAGTTTACCGGAGGGCCCTAGGGATGAGCAGTTCTTC.